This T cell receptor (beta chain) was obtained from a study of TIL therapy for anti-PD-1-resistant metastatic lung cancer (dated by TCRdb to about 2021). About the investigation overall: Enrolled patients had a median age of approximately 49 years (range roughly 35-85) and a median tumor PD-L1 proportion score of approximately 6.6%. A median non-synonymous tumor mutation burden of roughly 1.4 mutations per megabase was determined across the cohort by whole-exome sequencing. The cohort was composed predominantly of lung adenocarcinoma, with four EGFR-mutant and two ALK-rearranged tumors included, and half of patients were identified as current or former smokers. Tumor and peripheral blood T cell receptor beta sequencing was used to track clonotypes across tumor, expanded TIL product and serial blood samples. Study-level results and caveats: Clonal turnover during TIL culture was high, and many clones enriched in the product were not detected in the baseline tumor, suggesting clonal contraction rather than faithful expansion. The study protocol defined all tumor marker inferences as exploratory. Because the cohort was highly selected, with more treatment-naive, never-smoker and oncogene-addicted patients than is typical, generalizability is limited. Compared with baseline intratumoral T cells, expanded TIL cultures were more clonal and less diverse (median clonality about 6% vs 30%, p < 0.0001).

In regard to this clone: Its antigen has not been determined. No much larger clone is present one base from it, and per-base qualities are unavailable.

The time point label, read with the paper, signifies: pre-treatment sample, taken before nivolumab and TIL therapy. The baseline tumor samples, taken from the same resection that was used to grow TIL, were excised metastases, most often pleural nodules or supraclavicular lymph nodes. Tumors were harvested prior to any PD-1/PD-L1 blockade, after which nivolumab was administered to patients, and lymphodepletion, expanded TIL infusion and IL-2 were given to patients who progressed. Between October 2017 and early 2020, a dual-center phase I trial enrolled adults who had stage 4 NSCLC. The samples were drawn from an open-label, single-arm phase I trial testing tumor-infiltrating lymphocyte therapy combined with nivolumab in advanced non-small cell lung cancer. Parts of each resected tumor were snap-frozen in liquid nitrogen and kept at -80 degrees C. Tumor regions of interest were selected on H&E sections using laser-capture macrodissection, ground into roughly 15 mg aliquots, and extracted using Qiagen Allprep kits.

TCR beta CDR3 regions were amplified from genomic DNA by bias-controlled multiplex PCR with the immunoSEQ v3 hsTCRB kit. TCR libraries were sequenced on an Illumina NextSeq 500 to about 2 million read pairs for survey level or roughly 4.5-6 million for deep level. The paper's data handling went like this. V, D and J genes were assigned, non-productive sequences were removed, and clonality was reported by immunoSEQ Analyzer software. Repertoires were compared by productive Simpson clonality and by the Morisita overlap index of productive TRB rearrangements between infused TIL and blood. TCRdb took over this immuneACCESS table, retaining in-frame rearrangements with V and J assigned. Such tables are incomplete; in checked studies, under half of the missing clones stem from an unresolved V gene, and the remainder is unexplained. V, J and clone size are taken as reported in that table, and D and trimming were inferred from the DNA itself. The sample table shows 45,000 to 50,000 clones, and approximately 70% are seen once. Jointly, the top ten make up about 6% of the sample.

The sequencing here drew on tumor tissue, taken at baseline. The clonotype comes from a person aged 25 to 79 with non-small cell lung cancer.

The DNA sequence is TGTGCCAGCAGTCGACAGGGGGAGACTACTGAAGCTTTCTTT. This yields the protein CASSRQGETTEAFF. The chain joins TRBV6-6 to TRBJ1-1; 9 central nucleotides agree with TRBD1. There are 14 amino acids in the CDR3, from cysteine to phenylalanine inclusive. Left in the record is the CDR3 DNA by itself, 42 bases read in frame from the first base. For this chain, trimming is 5 bases at the V end and 5 bases at the J end, and the number of junction bases without a gene match is 6. CDR1 and CDR2 (MNHNY, SVGAGI) derive from the germline V gene (reference sequence).